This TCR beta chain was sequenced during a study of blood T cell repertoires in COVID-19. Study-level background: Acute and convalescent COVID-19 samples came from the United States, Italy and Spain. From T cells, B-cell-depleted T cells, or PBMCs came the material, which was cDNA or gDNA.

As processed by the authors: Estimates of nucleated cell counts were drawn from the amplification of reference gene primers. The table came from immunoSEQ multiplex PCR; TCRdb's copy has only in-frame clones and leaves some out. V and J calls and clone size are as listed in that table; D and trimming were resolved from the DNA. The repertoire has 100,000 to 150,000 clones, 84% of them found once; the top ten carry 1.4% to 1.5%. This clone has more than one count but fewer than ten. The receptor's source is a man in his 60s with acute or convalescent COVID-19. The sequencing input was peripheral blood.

The CDR3 DNA follows: TGCAGCGTTGAAGCACAGGGAAACCCCAATGAGCAGTTCTTC. This codes for CSVEAQGNPNEQFF. The chain recombines TRBV29-1 with TRBJ2-1; a possible D gene is TRBD1 (6 bases). CDR1 and CDR2 (germline): SQVTM, ANQGSEA. V was cut by 1 base and J by 6 bases, with 13 bases left in between. This CDR3 has 14 residues.